The present T cell receptor beta chain was sequenced within a study of Graves' ophthalmopathy and Graves' hyperthyroidism. Study in general: Peripheral blood was obtained at first diagnosis, ahead of any treatment. The study's findings and limits: Predictions made by the model for ophthalmopathy progression reached just over 70% sensitivity and about 72% specificity. Appearing in blood as well were most expanded thyroid clonotypes above 0.001 frequency.

TCR beta CDR3 amplification used RNA transcripts. First-round RT-PCR relied on HTBI primers, and a second-round multiplex PCR came next. One entry per CDR3 protein, called by TCRdb with MiXCR from the multiplex PCR reads. Of 300,000 to 500,000 distinct CDR3 sequences in the sample, just over 15% were seen once. Only newly diagnosed hyperthyroidism patients aged 18 to 65, with under 2 months' duration, were enrolled. In the case of this clonotype: What it recognizes is unknown.

The clonotype was recovered from a woman under 30 with stable Graves' hyperthyroidism. Sequenced input: peripheral blood.

CDR3 amino acids: CATQTSPGGVVTEAFF. The CDR3 DNA follows: TGCGCCACGCAAACCTCCCCCGGAGGGGTGGTCACTGAAGCTTTCTTT. This chain joins TRBV4-1 and TRBJ1-1, with a weak D call TRBD1 (5 bases). The germline V and J ends were trimmed by 10 bases and 4 bases, with 25 bases remaining between them. The CDR3 sequence is 16 residues long. The V gene's germline CDR1 is MGHRA and CDR2 YSYEKL.